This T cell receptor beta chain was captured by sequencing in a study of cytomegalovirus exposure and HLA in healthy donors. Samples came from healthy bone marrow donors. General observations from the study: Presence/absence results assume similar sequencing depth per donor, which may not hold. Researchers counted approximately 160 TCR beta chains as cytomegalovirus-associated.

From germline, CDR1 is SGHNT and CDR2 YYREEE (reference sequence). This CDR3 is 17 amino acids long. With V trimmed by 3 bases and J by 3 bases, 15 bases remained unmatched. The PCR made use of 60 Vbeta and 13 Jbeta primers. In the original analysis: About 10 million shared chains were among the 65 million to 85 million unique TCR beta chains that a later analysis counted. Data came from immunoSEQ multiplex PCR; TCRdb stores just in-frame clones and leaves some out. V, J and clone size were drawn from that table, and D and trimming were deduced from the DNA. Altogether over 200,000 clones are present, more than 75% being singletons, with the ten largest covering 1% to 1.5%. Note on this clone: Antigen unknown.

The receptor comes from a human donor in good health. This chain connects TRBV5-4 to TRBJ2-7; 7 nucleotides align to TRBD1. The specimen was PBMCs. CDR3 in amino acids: CASSSRTGQLNNYEQYF. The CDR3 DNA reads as TGTGCCAGCAGCTCCCGGACGGGACAGTTAAACAACTACGAGCAGTACTTC.